This is a list of T cell receptor beta chains from one sample in a study of cytomegalovirus exposure and HLA in healthy donors. The assay was immunoSEQ multiplex PCR, and TCRdb's table has in-frame clones only and misses some. Among around 210,000 clones listed, about three quarters were seen once. Material for sequencing was PBMCs. These receptors were taken from a boy under 18 in good health and CMV-seronegative. The conserved cysteine and the conserved F or W are not part of the CDR3 here. The order of the fields is V gene, CDR3 protein.

TRBV11-3	ASSPPGLVWSPDTQY
TRBV30	AYMTGDNQPQH
TRBV11-2	ASRGSGISYNEQF
TRBV30	VMSEGPLSGNTIY
TRBV6-1	ASSLSGRTIYEQY
TRBV10-2	ASSTEGVGPTEAF
TRBV10-3	AIGLLAASSTDTQY
TRBV7-9	ASSLVAGDTQY
TRBV6-4	ASSVTGSTGELF
TRBV6-5	ASGALMDNEQF
TRBV11-3	ASSFGTYYNEQF
TRBV25-1	ASGDRGGTDTQY
TRBV11-2	ASSPGTSGSEQF
TRBV15	ATSRDASSGANVLT
TRBV5-4	ASSLTGSYEQY
TRBV15	ATRQQGAPGYT
TRBV5-1	ASSLGRQTGELF
TRBV7-9	ASRSYPAGSYGYT
TRBV10-3	AISDKGPTEAF
TRBV7-9	ASSRQGMNTGELF
TRBV6-1	ASGRLRGQTEKLF
TRBV5-1	ASSLMLAGGQETQY
TRBV5-1	ASSSQPRDIYEQY
TRBV4-2	ASSPLAREGRLNYEQY
TRBV2	ASSEFTAGYEQY